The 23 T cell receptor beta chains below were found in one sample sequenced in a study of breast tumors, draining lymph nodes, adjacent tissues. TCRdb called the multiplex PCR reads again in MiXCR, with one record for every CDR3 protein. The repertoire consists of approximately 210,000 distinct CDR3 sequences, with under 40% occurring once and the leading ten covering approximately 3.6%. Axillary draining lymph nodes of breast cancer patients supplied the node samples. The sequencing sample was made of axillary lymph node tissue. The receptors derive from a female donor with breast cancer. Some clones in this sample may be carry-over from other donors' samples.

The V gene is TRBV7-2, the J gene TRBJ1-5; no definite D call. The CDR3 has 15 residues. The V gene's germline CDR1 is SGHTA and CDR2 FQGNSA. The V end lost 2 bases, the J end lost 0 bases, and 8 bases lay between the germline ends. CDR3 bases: TGTGCCAGCAGCTTAAAGGCTAATAGCAATCAGCCCCAGCATTTT. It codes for CASSLKANSNQPQHF.

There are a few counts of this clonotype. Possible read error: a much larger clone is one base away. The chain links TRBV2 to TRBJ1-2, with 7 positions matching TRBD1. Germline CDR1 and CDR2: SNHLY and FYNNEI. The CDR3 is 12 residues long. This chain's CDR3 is CASSQDRALLNF. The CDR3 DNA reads TGTGCCAGCAGTCAAGACAGGGCTCTTTTAAACTTC.

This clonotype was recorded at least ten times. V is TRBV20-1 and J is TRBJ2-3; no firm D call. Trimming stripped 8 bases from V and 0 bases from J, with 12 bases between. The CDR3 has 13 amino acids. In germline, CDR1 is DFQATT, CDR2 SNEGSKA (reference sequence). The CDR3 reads CSSYTFSTDTQYF. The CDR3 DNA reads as TGCAGTTCCTACACTTTTAGCACAGATACGCAGTATTTT.

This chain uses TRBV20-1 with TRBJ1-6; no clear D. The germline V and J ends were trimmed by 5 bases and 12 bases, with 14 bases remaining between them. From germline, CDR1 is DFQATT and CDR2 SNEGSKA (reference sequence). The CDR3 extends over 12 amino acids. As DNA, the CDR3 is TGCAGTGCTTGGTTTCGGGGAGAACCCCTCCACTTT. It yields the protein CSAWFRGEPLHF.

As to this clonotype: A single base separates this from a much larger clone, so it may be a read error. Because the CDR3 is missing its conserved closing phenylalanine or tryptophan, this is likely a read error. Here the CDR3 DNA reads TGTGCCAGCAGCCCTCGGGCAGCGACCTACGAGCAGTACCTC. Protein product: CASSPRAATYEQYL. The chain uses TRBV7-2 and TRBJ2-7; D is ambiguous. The germline V gene has CDR1 SGHTA and CDR2 FQGNSA. This CDR3 contains 14 residues. Trimming took off 5 bases at V and 2 bases at J, with 13 bases between the two ends.

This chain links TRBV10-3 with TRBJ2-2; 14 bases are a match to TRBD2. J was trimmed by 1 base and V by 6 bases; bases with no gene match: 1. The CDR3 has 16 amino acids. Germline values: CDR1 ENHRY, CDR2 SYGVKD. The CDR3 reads CAIRGTSGGNTGELFF. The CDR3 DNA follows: TGTGCCATCAGAGGGACTAGCGGGGGGAACACCGGGGAGCTGTTTTTT.

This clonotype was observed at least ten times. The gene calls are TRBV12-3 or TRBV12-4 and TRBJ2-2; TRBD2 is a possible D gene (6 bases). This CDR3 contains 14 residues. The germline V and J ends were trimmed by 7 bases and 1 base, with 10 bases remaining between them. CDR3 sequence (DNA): TGTGCCAGCACTATGGGGGGGAACACCGGGGAGCTGTTTTTT. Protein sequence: CASTMGGNTGELFF.

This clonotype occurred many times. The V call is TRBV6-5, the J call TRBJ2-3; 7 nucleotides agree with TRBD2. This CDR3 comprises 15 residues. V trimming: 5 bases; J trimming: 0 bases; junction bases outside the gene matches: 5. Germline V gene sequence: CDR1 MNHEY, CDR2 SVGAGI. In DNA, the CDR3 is TGTGCCAGCAGTGGAATCGGGGGGAGCACAGATACGCAGTATTTT. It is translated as CASSGIGGSTDTQYF.

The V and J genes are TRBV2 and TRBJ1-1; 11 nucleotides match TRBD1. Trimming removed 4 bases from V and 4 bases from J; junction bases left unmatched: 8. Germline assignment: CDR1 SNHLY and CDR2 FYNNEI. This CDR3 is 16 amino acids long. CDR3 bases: TGTGCCAGCAGTGGGGACAGGGGGACTCGCGGCACTGAAGCTTTCTTT. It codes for CASSGDRGTRGTEAFF.

CDR3 amino acids: CASSFTRGRLTEAFF. The CDR3 bases are TGTGCCAGCAGCTTTACCAGGGGGCGCCTCACTGAAGCTTTCTTT. The chain carries TRBV7-9 and TRBJ1-1; 8 bases are shared with TRBD1. The V gene's germline CDR1 is SEHNR and CDR2 FQNEAQ (reference sequence). This CDR3 is built from 15 residues. V shed 3 bases and J 4 bases; nucleotides not matched to a gene: 7.

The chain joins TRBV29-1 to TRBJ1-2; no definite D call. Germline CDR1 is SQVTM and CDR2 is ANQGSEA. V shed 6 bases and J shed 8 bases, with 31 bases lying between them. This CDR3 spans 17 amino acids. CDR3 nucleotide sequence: TGCAGCGTGGCCCAAGGGTTACAGCGCTCCTACCGGGAAGGCTACACCTTC. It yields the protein CSVAQGLQRSYREGYTF.

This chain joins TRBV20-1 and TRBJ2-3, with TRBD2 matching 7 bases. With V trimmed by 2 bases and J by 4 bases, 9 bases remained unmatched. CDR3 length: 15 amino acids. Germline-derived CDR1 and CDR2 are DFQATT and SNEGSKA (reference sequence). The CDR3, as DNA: TGCAGTGCTAGACCCGTGGGAGGGCTTGCAGATACGCAGTATTTT. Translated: CSARPVGGLADTQYF.

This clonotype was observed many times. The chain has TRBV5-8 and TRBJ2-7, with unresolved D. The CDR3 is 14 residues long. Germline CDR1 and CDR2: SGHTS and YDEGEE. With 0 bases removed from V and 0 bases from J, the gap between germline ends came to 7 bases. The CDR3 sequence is CASSLDQSSYEQYF. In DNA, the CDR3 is TGTGCCAGCAGCTTGGACCAGAGCTCCTACGAGCAGTACTTC.

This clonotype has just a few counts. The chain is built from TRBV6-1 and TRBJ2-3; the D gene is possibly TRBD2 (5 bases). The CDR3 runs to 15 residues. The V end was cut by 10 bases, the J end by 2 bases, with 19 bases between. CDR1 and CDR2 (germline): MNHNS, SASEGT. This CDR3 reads CATRQPGGYTDTQYF. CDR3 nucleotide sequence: TGTGCCACCCGTCAACCCGGAGGATACACAGATACGCAGTATTTT.

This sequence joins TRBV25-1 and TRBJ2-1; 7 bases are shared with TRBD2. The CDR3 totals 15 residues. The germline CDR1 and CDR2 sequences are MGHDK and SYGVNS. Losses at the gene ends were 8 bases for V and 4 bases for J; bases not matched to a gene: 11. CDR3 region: CASQEKLAAYNEQFF. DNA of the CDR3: TGTGCCAGCCAAGAAAAGCTAGCGGCTTACAATGAGCAGTTCTTC.

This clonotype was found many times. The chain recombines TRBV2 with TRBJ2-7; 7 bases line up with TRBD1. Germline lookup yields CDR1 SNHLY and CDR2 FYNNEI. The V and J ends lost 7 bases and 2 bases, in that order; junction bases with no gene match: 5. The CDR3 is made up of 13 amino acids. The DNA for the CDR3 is TGTGCCAGCAAGAGGGACAGCGCCTACGAGCAGTACTTC. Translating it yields CASKRDSAYEQYF.

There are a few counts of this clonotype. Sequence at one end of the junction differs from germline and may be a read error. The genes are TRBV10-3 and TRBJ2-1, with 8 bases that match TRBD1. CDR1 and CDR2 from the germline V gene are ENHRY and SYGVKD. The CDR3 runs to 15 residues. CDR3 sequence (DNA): TGTGCCAGCAGTGCACAGGGGGAGGTGGGCAATGAGCAGTTCTTC. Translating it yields CASSAQGEVGNEQFF.

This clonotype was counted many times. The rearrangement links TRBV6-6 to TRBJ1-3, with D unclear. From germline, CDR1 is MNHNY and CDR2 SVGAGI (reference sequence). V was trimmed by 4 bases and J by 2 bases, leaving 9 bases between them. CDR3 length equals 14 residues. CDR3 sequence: CASSFWEAGNTIYF. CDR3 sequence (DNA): TGTGCCAGCAGTTTTTGGGAGGCTGGAAACACCATATATTTT.

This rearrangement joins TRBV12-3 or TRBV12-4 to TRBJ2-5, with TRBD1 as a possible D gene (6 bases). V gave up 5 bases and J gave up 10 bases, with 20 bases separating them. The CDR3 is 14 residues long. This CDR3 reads CASSEGVGNQLQYF. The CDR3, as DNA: TGTGCCAGCAGTGAGGGGGTAGGCAATCAGCTCCAGTACTTC.

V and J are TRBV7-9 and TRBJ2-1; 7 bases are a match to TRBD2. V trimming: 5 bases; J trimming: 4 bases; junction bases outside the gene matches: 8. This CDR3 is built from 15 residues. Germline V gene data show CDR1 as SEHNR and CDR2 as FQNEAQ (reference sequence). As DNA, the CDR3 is TGTGCCAGCAGCCCAGGCGGGAGCCGTTACAATGAGCAGTTCTTC. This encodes CASSPGGSRYNEQFF. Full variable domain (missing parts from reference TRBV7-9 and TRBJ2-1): DTGVSQNPRHKITKRGQNVTFRCDPISEHNRLYWYRQTLGQGPEFLTYFQNEAQLEKSRLLSDRFSAERPKGSFSTLEIQRTEQGDSAMYLCASSPGGSRYNEQFFGPGTRLTVL.

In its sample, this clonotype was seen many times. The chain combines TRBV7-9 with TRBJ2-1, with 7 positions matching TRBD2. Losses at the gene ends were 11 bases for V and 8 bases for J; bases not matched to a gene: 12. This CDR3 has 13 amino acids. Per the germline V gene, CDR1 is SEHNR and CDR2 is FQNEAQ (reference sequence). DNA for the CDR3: TGTGCCGGGACTAAGGCAGGGTTGGATGAGCAGTTCTTC. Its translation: CAGTKAGLDEQFF.

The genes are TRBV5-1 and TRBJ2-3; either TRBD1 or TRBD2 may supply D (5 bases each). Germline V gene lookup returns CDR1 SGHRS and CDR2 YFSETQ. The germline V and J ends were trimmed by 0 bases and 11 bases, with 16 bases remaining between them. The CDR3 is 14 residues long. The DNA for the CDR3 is TGCGCCAGCAGCTTGGAGGGGAGTCACAATGAGCAGTATTTT. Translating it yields CASSLEGSHNEQYF.

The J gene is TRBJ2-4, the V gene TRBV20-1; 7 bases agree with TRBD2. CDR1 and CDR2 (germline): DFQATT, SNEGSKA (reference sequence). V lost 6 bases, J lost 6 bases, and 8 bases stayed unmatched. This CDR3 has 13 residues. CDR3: CSAPGGGRNIQYF. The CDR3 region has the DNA TGCAGTGCCCCGGGCGGGGGTAGAAACATTCAGTACTTC.